This T cell receptor beta chain was profiled in a study of T cells in Graves' hyperthyroidism and ophthalmopathy. Authors of the study amplified TCR beta CDR3 regions from RNA transcripts. The study used the HTBI primer set for a first-round RT-PCR of the TCR CDR3. In TCRdb, the multiplex PCR reads were re-called with MiXCR into one record per CDR3 protein. The sample includes roughly 500,000 distinct CDR3 sequences, 46% seen only once; the top ten take roughly 45%. Remarks on this clonotype: A read error may produce the germline difference seen at one junction end.

The study excluded patients with uncontrolled infection, other autoimmune disease, pregnancy or lactation. Germline V gene data show CDR1 as LNHNV and CDR2 as YYDKDF (reference sequence). The CDR3 runs 13 residues. This rearrangement joins TRBV15 to TRBJ1-1, with a possible D match to TRBD1 (5 bases). The sequencing input was peripheral blood or thyroid tissue (not recorded which). This receptor was identified in an adult woman with Graves' disease, either hyperthyroidism or ophthalmopathy (not recorded which). The CDR3 spells CATSGDSNTEAFF. DNA for the CDR3: TGTGCCACCAGCGGAGACAGCAACACTGAAGCTTTCTTT.